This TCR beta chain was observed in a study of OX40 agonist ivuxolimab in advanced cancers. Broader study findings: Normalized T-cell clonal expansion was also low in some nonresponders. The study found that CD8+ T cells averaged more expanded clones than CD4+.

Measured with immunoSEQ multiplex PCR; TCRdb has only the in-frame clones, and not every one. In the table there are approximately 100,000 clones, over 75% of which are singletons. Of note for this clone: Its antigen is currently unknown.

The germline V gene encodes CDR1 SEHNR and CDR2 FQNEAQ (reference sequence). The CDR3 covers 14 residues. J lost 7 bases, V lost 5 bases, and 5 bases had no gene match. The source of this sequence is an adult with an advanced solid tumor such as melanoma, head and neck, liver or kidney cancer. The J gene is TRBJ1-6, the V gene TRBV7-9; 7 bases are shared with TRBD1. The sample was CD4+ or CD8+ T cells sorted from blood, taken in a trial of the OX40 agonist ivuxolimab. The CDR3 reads CASSRGQTNSPLHF. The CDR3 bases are TGTGCCAGCAGCCGGGGACAGACGAATTCACCCCTCCACTTT.